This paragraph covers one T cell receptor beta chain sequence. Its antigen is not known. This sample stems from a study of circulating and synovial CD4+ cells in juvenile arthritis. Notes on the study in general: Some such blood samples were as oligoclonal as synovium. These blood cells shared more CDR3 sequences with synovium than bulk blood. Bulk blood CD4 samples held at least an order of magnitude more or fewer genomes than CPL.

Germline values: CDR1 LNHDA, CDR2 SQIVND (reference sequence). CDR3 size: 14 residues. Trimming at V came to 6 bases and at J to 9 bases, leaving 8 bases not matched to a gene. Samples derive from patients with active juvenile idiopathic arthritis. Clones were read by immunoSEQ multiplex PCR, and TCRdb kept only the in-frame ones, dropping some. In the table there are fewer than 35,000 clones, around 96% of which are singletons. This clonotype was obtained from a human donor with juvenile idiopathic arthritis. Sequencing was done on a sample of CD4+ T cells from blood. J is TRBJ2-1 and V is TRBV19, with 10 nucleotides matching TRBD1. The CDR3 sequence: CASSPGQGMGEQFF. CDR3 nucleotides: TGTGCCAGTAGCCCGGGACAGGGGATGGGTGAGCAGTTCTTC.